The clone carrying this T cell receptor beta chain was seen many times. The authors produced cDNA by 5'RACE using 10-nucleotide random UMIs. TCRdb used MiXCR to reprocess the 5' RACE reads, holding one entry per CDR3 protein. The data hold tens of thousands of distinct CDR3 sequences, with around 3.5% observed a single time. The entry originates in a study of neurological immune-mediated disorders. The CDR3 extends over 14 amino acids. V lost 5 bases, J lost 2 bases, and 12 bases lay in between. The germline V gene encodes CDR1 MNHEY and CDR2 SMNVEV (reference sequence). The receptor comes from a woman aged 50 to 65 with multiple sclerosis. The sample was PBMCs. The chain couples TRBV27 to TRBJ1-1; no clear D. As DNA, the CDR3 is TGTGCCAGCAGTCTCCGCACAGATAACACTGAAGCTTTCTTT. Its translation is CASSLRTDNTEAFF.